Below, 2 T cell receptor beta chains from the same sample are listed, as sequenced in a study of blood T cell repertoires in COVID-19. The method was immunoSEQ multiplex PCR; TCRdb's version includes in-frame clones alone and lacks a portion of them. The data show about 300,000 clones, roughly 83% seen once. The sample was peripheral blood. These receptors originate from a human donor with COVID-19, enrolled during active disease. The donor label of this sample is uncertain.

V and J are TRBV18 and TRBJ2-3; TRBD1 aligns across 8 bases. With V trimmed by 4 bases and J by 1 base, 7 bases remained unmatched. The CDR3 is made up of 16 amino acids. Looked up from germline, CDR1 is KGHSH and CDR2 is LQKENI. The CDR3 here is CASSQSTGVGTDTQYF. In DNA, the CDR3 is TGTGCCAGCTCACAATCGACAGGGGTGGGCACAGATACGCAGTATTTT.

This chain joins TRBV2 and TRBJ2-1, with D possibly matching TRBD1 (5 bases). CDR1 and CDR2 (germline): SNHLY, FYNNEI. The V and J ends lost 3 bases and 9 bases respectively, with 15 bases between them. This CDR3 spans 14 amino acids. The CDR3 spells CASSDWTQGAEQFF. CDR3 bases: TGTGCCAGCAGTGACTGGACCCAAGGGGCTGAGCAGTTCTTC.